Presented here are 23 T cell receptor beta chains from one specimen sequenced in a study of shared clonotypes between healthy human individuals. Clones were read by immunoSEQ multiplex PCR, and TCRdb kept only the in-frame ones, dropping some. The table records about 2,200,000 clones, roughly 91% of them present only once. Positively selected for CCR7, the CD45RO-negative cells used as naive CD8 cells excluded terminally differentiated effector memory CD45RA+ cells. Material: naive CD8+ T cells from PBMCs. The receptors were sampled from a young man in good health. Some clones in this sample may be carry-over from other donors' samples.

V and J are TRBV2 and TRBJ2-7, with 10 nucleotides matching TRBD2. CDR3 size: 17 residues. The germline V gene encodes CDR1 SNHLY and CDR2 FYNNEI. Trimming at V came to 2 bases and at J to 3 bases, leaving 10 bases not matched to a gene. The CDR3 region is CASSERLAGLASYEQYF. The DNA of the CDR3 is TGTGCCAGCAGTGAAAGGCTCGCGGGACTAGCGAGCTACGAGCAGTACTTC.

A remark on this clone: This same CDR3 is encoded by further DNA sequences in the sample. This sequence joins TRBV27 and TRBJ1-1; 7 bases agree with TRBD1. The CDR3 is 15 residues long. V was clipped by 5 bases and J by 0 bases; unmatched bases: 6. Per germline, CDR1 MNHEY and CDR2 SMNVEV (reference sequence). CDR3 in amino acids: CASSPRTGLNTEAFF. CDR3 nucleotides: TGTGCCAGCAGTCCCCGGACAGGTTTGAACACTGAAGCTTTCTTT.

The gene calls are TRBV7-9 and TRBJ2-5; no definite D call. In germline, CDR1 is SEHNR, CDR2 FQNEAQ (reference sequence). CDR3 size: 16 residues. V dropped 4 bases and J dropped 3 bases, with 18 bases sitting between them. As DNA, the CDR3 is TGTGCCAGCAGCTCCCGGTGGAGCGAGCATGAAGAGACCCAGTACTTC. Residues: CASSSRWSEHEETQYF.

The chain uses TRBV5-1 and TRBJ2-3, with 10 bases lining up with TRBD2. In germline, CDR1 is SGHRS, CDR2 YFSETQ. This CDR3 has 16 amino acids. The V segment lost 0 bases and the J segment 4 bases; nucleotides outside the gene matches: 5. In DNA, the CDR3 is TGCGCCAGCAGCTTGGTTACTAGCGGGGTCGCAGATACGCAGTATTTT. Translated, it gives CASSLVTSGVADTQYF.

The chain has TRBV11-3 and TRBJ2-1; 15 bases fit TRBD2. V dropped 4 bases and J dropped 10; count of bases not matched to a gene: 11. This CDR3 is 17 amino acids long. Germline V gene lookup returns CDR1 SGHNT and CDR2 YENEEA. CDR3 in DNA: TGTGCCAGCAGCTCCCCCGGGGGACTAGCGGGAGGCAACGAGCAGTTCTTC. Translation gives CASSSPGGLAGGNEQFF.

The gene calls are TRBV10-3 and TRBJ2-7; D call uncertain. Trimming removed 6 bases from V and 4 bases from J, with 13 bases in between. This CDR3 spans 13 amino acids. CDR1 and CDR2 from the germline V gene are ENHRY and SYGVKD. The CDR3 DNA reads as TGTGCCATCAGACCGACTGACAAGTACGAGCAGTACTTC. Translation gives CAIRPTDKYEQYF.

This clone was seen only a few times. CDR3 region: CASSVGESPRMNTEAFF. The CDR3 bases are TGTGCCAGCAGCGTAGGAGAGAGTCCCCGGATGAACACTGAAGCTTTCTTT. The gene calls are TRBV9 and TRBJ1-1; D is ambiguous. V lost 0 bases, J lost 0 bases, and 15 bases lay in between. The CDR3 sequence is 17 residues long. CDR1 and CDR2 (germline): SGDLS, YYNGEE. The whole variable domain, filled in from reference TRBV9 and TRBJ1-1, reads DSGVTQTPKHLITATGQRVTLRCSPRSGDLSVYWYQQSLDQGLQFLIQYYNGEERAKGNILERFSAQQFPDLHSELNLSSLELGDSALYFCASSVGESPRMNTEAFFGQGTRLTVV.

This clone is a singleton in its sample. The rearrangement uses TRBV5-4 and TRBJ2-6, with D unresolved. The V gene's germline CDR1 is SGHNT and CDR2 YYREEE (reference sequence). This CDR3 is built from 16 residues. With 4 bases removed from V and 0 bases from J, the gap between germline ends came to 11 bases. CDR3 region: CASSPTIGSGANVLTF. DNA of the CDR3: TGTGCCAGCAGCCCGACCATCGGCTCTGGGGCCAACGTCCTGACTTTC.

This clone was detected only once. The rearrangement joins TRBV6-5 to TRBJ1-2; 9 bases agree with TRBD1. V trimming: 4 bases; J trimming: 3 bases; junction bases outside the gene matches: 6. The CDR3 contains 15 residues. CDR1 and CDR2 (germline): MNHEY, SVGAGI. For the CDR3, the DNA is TGTGCCAGCAGTTCCCGGGACAGGGTGGACTATGGCTACACCTTC. This encodes CASSSRDRVDYGYTF.

The V call is TRBV28, the J call TRBJ2-3, with D perhaps matching TRBD2 (5 bases). Germline CDR1 is MDHEN and CDR2 is SYDVKM. Trimming pared 4 bases from V and 4 bases from J, leaving 18 bases between. CDR3 length: 16 residues. Here the CDR3 DNA reads TGTGCCAGCAGTTCCCCTAGCTTTTCTGTCCCAGATACGCAGTATTTT. This gives the protein CASSSPSFSVPDTQYF.

This clone was observed a single time. Within the sample, other DNA sequences also encode this same CDR3. The chain links TRBV5-6 to TRBJ1-1; possible D gene TRBD1, 5 bases. This CDR3 contains 14 residues. Trimming stripped 2 bases from V and 4 bases from J, with 12 bases between. Looked up from germline, CDR1 is SGHDT and CDR2 is YYEEEE. CDR3 sequence (DNA): TGTGCCAGCAGCTTAGTGGGGCAGGGCACTGAAGCTTTCTTT. It specifies CASSLVGQGTEAFF. Using reference TRBV5-6 and TRBJ1-1 for the parts outside the CDR3, the full variable domain is DAGVTQSPTHLIKTRGQQVTLRCSPKSGHDTVSWYQQALGQGPQFIFQYYEEEERQRGNFPDRFSGHQFPNYSSELNVNALLLGDSALYLCASSLVGQGTEAFFGQGTRLTVV.

V is TRBV19 and J is TRBJ1-5; 10 bases match TRBD1. The CDR3 is made up of 16 amino acids. The germline CDR1 and CDR2 sequences are LNHDA and SQIVND (reference sequence). V trimming: 5 bases; J trimming: 1 base; junction bases outside the gene matches: 5. The CDR3, as DNA: TGTGCCAGTAGTCTCCGACAGGGGGCGAGCAATCAGCCCCAGCATTTT. This gives the protein CASSLRQGASNQPQHF.

This chain uses TRBV6-5 with TRBJ2-7; 7 positions match TRBD2. The CDR3 has 15 amino acids. V gave up 2 bases and J gave up 6 bases; unmatched junction bases: 10. Germline assignment: CDR1 MNHEY and CDR2 SVGAGI. The CDR3: CASSYAGVGGLEQYF. The CDR3 DNA reads as TGTGCCAGCAGTTACGCGGGAGTAGGCGGCCTCGAGCAGTACTTC.

J is TRBJ1-5 and V is TRBV5-6, with TRBD1 identical over 9 bases. CDR3 length: 15 residues. The V gene's germline CDR1 is SGHDT and CDR2 YYEEEE. Trimming at V came to 4 bases and at J to 4 bases, leaving 6 bases not matched to a gene. This CDR3 reads CASSQSGTGNQPQHF. DNA for the CDR3: TGTGCCAGCAGCCAATCCGGGACAGGGAATCAGCCCCAGCATTTT.

The chain carries TRBV30 and TRBJ2-7, with D possibly matching TRBD2 (5 bases). With 8 bases removed from V and 2 bases from J, the gap between germline ends came to 13 bases. CDR3 length: 12 amino acids. Germline V gene sequence: CDR1 GTSNPN, CDR2 SVGIG (reference sequence). CDR3 region: CAGCDGAYEQYF. The DNA of the CDR3 is TGTGCCGGATGCGACGGGGCCTACGAGCAGTACTTC. Supplemented by reference TRBV30 and TRBJ2-7, the full variable domain reads SQTIHQWPATLVQPVGSPLSLECTVEGTSNPNLYWYRQAAGRGLQLLFYSVGIGQISSEVPQNLSASRPQDRQFILSSKKLLLSDSGFYLCAGCDGAYEQYFGPGTRLTVT.

The chain uses TRBV19 and TRBJ2-2; D is unresolved. Germline lookup yields CDR1 LNHDA and CDR2 SQIVND (reference sequence). V was pared by 3 bases and J by 6 bases, with 17 bases between. There are 16 residues in the CDR3. Written as DNA, the CDR3 is TGTGCCAGTAGTATTTCCGGGCAGCTTCCCTCCGGGGAGCTGTTTTTT. Protein: CASSISGQLPSGELFF. The entire variable domain, with the rest obtained from reference TRBV19 and TRBJ2-2, is as follows: DGGITQSPKYLFRKEGQNVTLSCEQNLNHDAMYWYRQDPGQGLRLIYYSQIVNDFQKGDIAEGYSVSREKKESFPLTVTSAQKNPTAFYLCASSISGQLPSGELFFGEGSRLTVL.

The J gene is TRBJ2-5, the V gene TRBV28; 8 bases map to TRBD1. The germline V gene has CDR1 MDHEN and CDR2 SYDVKM. V dropped 4 bases and J dropped 4; count of bases not matched to a gene: 20. This CDR3 is 19 amino acids long. For the CDR3, the DNA is TGTGCCAGCAGTTCCCCCACGGACAGGGCCGATCAGCGAGGAGAGACCCAGTACTTC. Amino acid sequence: CASSSPTDRADQRGETQYF.

The CDR3 DNA reads as TGTGCCTGGAGTAGAAAGCGGGAGGTTGATTGGAAGACCCAGTACTTC. Its translation is CAWSRKREVDWKTQYF. V usage is TRBV30 and J usage is TRBJ2-5, with 9 bases matching TRBD2. The V gene end was trimmed by 2 bases and the J gene end by 6 bases; junction bases not matched to a gene: 13. This CDR3 is 16 amino acids long. In germline, CDR1 is GTSNPN, CDR2 SVGIG (reference sequence).

CDR3 loop: CASSLFLATNEKLFF. The CDR3 region has the DNA TGTGCCAGCAGTTTATTTCTCGCAACTAATGAAAAACTGTTTTTT. V and J are TRBV27 and TRBJ1-4; the D is unclear. The V end was cut by 1 base, the J end by 0 bases, with 6 bases between. The CDR3 has 15 residues. The germline gives CDR1 MNHEY, CDR2 SMNVEV (reference sequence).

This clone was recorded only once. The rearrangement joins TRBV19 to TRBJ2-2, with a weak D call TRBD1 (5 bases). Germline V CDR1 and CDR2: LNHDA, SQIVND (reference sequence). The CDR3 spans 16 residues. V gave up 3 bases and J gave up 0 bases, with 11 bases separating them. CDR3 amino acids: CASSIPQGANTGELFF. The DNA for the CDR3 is TGTGCCAGTAGTATCCCCCAGGGCGCGAACACCGGGGAGCTGTTTTTT. Looking up the rest from reference TRBV19 and TRBJ2-2 gives the full variable domain: DGGITQSPKYLFRKEGQNVTLSCEQNLNHDAMYWYRQDPGQGLRLIYYSQIVNDFQKGDIAEGYSVSREKKESFPLTVTSAQKNPTAFYLCASSIPQGANTGELFFGEGSRLTVL.

This chain uses TRBV6-1 with TRBJ2-7; no clear D gene. V gave up 7 bases and J gave up 0 bases, with 10 bases separating them. Germline V gives CDR1 MNHNS, CDR2 SASEGT. CDR3 length: 13 residues. This chain's CDR3 is CASTTSRSYEQYF. CDR3 nucleotide sequence: TGTGCCAGCACCACAAGCCGCTCCTACGAGCAGTACTTC.

This clone came up once. This chain uses TRBV27 with TRBJ2-3; 7 bases are shared with TRBD2. Germline V CDR1 and CDR2: MNHEY, SMNVEV (reference sequence). This CDR3 is 15 amino acids long. V was clipped by 2 bases and J by 2 bases; unmatched bases: 4. In DNA form, the CDR3 reads TGTGCCAGCAGTTTAGGGGCGGGAGACACAGATACGCAGTATTTT. It yields the protein CASSLGAGDTDTQYF.

The gene calls are TRBV6-1 and TRBJ1-2, with D unclear. The V gene's germline CDR1 is MNHNS and CDR2 SASEGT. This CDR3 contains 14 residues. Trimming removed 4 bases at V and 2 bases at J, with 11 bases between. The CDR3 nucleotides are TGTGCCAGCAGTGGTTTGGGAGCGAACTATGGCTACACCTTC. Translation gives CASSGLGANYGYTF.